The TCR beta chain described here comes from a study of Graves' ophthalmopathy and Graves' hyperthyroidism (dated by TCRdb to about 2018). Regarding the complete study: Peripheral blood was collected at initial diagnosis, before any treatment. In total, some 130 blood samples were TCR-sequenced: 43 ophthalmopathy, some 80 hyperthyroidism and about 17 hyperthyroidism-to-ophthalmopathy patients. In roughly 6 hyperthyroidism patients, the T-cell repertoire of thyroid tissue was compared with the T-cell repertoire of blood. After sampling, hyperthyroidism patients received methimazole starting at 30 mg daily, and ophthalmopathy patients received high-dose intravenous methylprednisolone. To tell Graves' ophthalmopathy apart from Graves' hyperthyroidism, and to predict which patients would progress to ophthalmopathy, the study relied on TCR beta repertoire signatures. To explore V-J signatures that distinguish ophthalmopathy from hyperthyroidism, a discovery set of about 99 patients was enrolled, made up of around 40 with ophthalmopathy and some 58 with stable hyperthyroidism. For independent validation, a separate cohort was made up of about 18 hyperthyroidism patients plus 17 patients who later progressed from hyperthyroidism to ophthalmopathy. Overall study outcomes, separate from this receptor: Sample size was not statistically predetermined, and group allocation was not concealed from the investigators. Most expanded thyroid clonotypes with a frequency above 0.001 also appeared in blood, which suggests that blood repertoires may reflect the immune response in the thyroid. In validation, the model predicted ophthalmopathy progression with about 70% sensitivity and less than 80% specificity; fewer than 15 predicted patients were CT-confirmed with GO in a median of approximately six months. Ophthalmopathy was separated from stable hyperthyroidism by the 13-signature model with about 88% sensitivity and about 81% specificity in cross-validation and with 80%/75% in the test set.

For repertoire sequencing, TCR beta CDR3 regions were amplified from RNA transcripts. A first-round RT-PCR used HTBI primers with the Qiagen OneStep RT-PCR kit, followed by a second-round multiplex PCR, size selection and purification. Sequencing of the libraries was carried out on an Illumina HiSeq2000 in paired-end mode with 100 bp reads. The authors processed their data as follows. SOAPnuke was used to process the reads, removing any read that contained adapters or uncalled bases, had a mean Phred below 15, or lacked an exact match to the constant primer or identifier. High-quality paired reads were merged with COPE v1.2.5. Clonotypes were defined as unique nucleotide sequences and were aligned to IMGT TRB V, D and J references using MiTCR v1.1. The analysis was limited to V-J combinations with a frequency above 0.0001, which together covered over 98% of repertoires. For each V-J combination, a TCR clonal expansion and chaos score was defined as the ratio of F50 clonal expansion to chaos observed in the TCRdist matrix. Welch's t-statistics and random forest were used to reduce the features to some 13 V-J combinations, which were then used as input to a naive Bayes classifier. The similarity between thyroid and blood repertoires was quantified using the Morisita-Horn index. The raw public reads went through TCRdb reprocessing: fastp at Q25, MiXCR clone calling, in-frame beta chains kept. Entries that share a CDR3 protein sequence are merged under the most common genes and DNA. TCRdb, not the original authors, processed these V and J calls. A total of about 700,000 distinct CDR3 sequences appear in this sample, 40% of them only once. The ten biggest clones cover less than 55% of the sample.

The ophthalmopathy patients had moderately to severely active disease, with a Clinical Activity Score of 3 or higher, a NOSPECS grade of 4 or higher, and a disease duration of less than 3 months. Patients with other autoimmune diseases, uncontrolled infections, pregnancy or lactation were excluded. Diagnosis was based on clinical symptoms, serum thyroxine, TRAb, thyroid ultrasound and orbital computed tomography. Using Ficoll-Paque density gradient centrifugation, PBMCs were isolated from less than 11 ml of fresh peripheral blood. Trizol reagent was used to extract the total RNA, and its quality was then checked on an Agilent 2100 Bioanalyzer. V is cut back by 11 bases and J by 11 bases, with 14 bases in the junction unmatched. The germline V gene supplies CDR1 KGHDR and CDR2 SFDVKD. The CDR3 covers 13 residues, taking in both the cysteine and the phenylalanine. The kept DNA is CDR3 alone, 39 bases in frame from the first base.

On this clonotype itself: Its cognate antigen has yet to be identified. Nothing much larger sits one base from this clone, and base qualities are not available.

This sequence uses TRBV24-1 and TRBJ1-1, with TRBD1 matching 9 junction bases. Sequenced: peripheral blood. The TCR originated in an adult man with Graves' ophthalmopathy. The nucleotides are TGTGCCAGCACGTCCGGGGACAGGGTAGAGGCTTTCTTT. Translated, this is CASTSGDRVEAFF.